This T cell receptor beta chain was obtained from a study of CD8 T cells in Susac syndrome. Turning to this clonotype: Its antigen is currently unknown.

The CDR3 totals 14 residues. Germline assignment: CDR1 SGHVS and CDR2 FNYEAQ. V lost 0 bases to trimming and J lost 7 bases, with 13 bases between them. Notes on the study in general: The study conceded that its TCR sequencing and HLA analysis involved relatively few individuals.

Healthy donors acted as controls, with matching for age and sex. Negative isolation was used for CD8+ and CD4+ T cells and FACS enrichment for TEMRA cells. RNA, at roughly 0.45 to 1 ug, was reverse transcribed with random hexamers. Multiplex immunoSEQ PCR targeted 54 Vbeta and 13 Jbeta TCR beta segments. TCRdb re-analysed the immunoSEQ multiplex PCR reads in MiXCR, keeping a single row per CDR3 protein. The sample includes 80,000 to 90,000 distinct CDR3 sequences, approximately 92% of them seen just once. The clonotype was recovered from a human donor in good health. The sequencing sample was made of CD8+ T cells from PBMCs. The chain links TRBV7-6 to TRBJ2-7, with D unresolved. DNA of the CDR3: TGTGCCAGCAGCTTAGCGCTGGCATCCGAAGAGCAGTACTTC. It is translated as CASSLALASEEQYF.